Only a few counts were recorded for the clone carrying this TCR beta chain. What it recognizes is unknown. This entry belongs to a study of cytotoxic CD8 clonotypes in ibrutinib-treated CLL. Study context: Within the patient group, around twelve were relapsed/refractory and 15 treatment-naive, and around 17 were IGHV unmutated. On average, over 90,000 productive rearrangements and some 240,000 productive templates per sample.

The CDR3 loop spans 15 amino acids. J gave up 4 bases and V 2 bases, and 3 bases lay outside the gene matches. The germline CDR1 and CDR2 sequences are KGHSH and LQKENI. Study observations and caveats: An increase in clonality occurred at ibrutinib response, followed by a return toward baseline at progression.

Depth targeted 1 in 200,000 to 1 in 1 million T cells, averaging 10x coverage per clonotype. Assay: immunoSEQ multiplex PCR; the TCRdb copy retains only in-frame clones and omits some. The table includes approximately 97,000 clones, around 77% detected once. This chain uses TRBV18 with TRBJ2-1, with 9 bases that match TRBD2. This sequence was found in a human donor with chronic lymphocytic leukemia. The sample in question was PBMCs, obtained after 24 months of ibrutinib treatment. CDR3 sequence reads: CASSPGLAYYNEQFF. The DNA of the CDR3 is TGTGCCAGCTCACCAGGACTAGCGTATTACAATGAGCAGTTCTTC.